The 17 T cell receptor beta chains given below trace back to one sample, sequenced in a study of blood T cell repertoires in COVID-19. Measured with immunoSEQ multiplex PCR; TCRdb has only the in-frame clones, and not every one. The sample gives fewer than 200,000 clones, about three quarters of which show up once; about 9% is in the top ten. The source material was peripheral blood. These receptor sequences come from a woman aged 45 to 65 with active or convalescent COVID-19.

The rearrangement links TRBV7-3 to TRBJ1-1; D call uncertain. Germline lookup yields CDR1 SGHTA and CDR2 FQGTGA. Trimming pared 4 bases from V and 6 bases from J, leaving 15 bases between. The CDR3 contains 14 residues. This CDR3 is CASSSQPGSSEAFF. CDR3 DNA: TGTGCCAGCAGCTCTCAACCGGGGAGCTCTGAAGCTTTCTTT.

This clone has only a few counts. The CDR3 DNA reads TGTGCCAGCAGTTTAAGGGGGCCGGCTACCCAGTACTTC. Residues: CASSLRGPATQYF. The genes are TRBV12-3 or TRBV12-4 and TRBJ2-5; 7 nucleotides match TRBD1. With 2 bases clipped from V and 8 bases from J, the junction kept 5 bases outside the gene matches. This CDR3 is built from 13 residues.

This chain joins TRBV7-9 and TRBJ2-3; perhaps TRBD1 as D (6 bases). The CDR3 is made up of 14 amino acids. The germline V and J ends were trimmed by 5 bases and 0 bases, with 9 bases remaining between them. The germline gives CDR1 SEHNR, CDR2 FQNEAQ (reference sequence). The CDR3 loop reads CASSQGSSTDTQYF. CDR3 coding DNA: TGTGCCAGCAGCCAGGGGTCCAGCACAGATACGCAGTATTTT.

This rearrangement joins TRBV6-5 to TRBJ1-1; D remains unclear. The CDR3 extends over 13 amino acids. V was trimmed by 7 bases and J by 2 bases, leaving 11 bases between them. CDR1 MNHEY and CDR2 SVGAGI come from the germline V gene. The CDR3: CASIRQANTEAFF. As DNA, the CDR3 is TGTGCCAGCATTCGTCAGGCAAACACTGAAGCTTTCTTT.

The chain combines TRBV18 with TRBJ2-7; D gene unclear. Trimming left V 2 bases short and J 2 bases short, with 7 bases between. The CDR3 extends over 13 amino acids. Germline CDR1 and CDR2: KGHSH and LQKENI. This CDR3 is CASSPGAAYEQYF. In DNA form, the CDR3 reads TGTGCCAGCTCACCAGGTGCAGCCTACGAGCAGTACTTC.

This chain links TRBV7-2 with TRBJ2-1, with 7 bases matching TRBD1. This CDR3 has 15 amino acids. CDR1 is SGHTA, CDR2 FQGNSA, per germline. The junction had 8 bases not matched to a gene; V was cut back by 4 bases and J by 5 bases. CDR3 DNA sequence: TGTGCCAGCAGCTCGGGACAGTTAGGCAACAATGAGCAGTTCTTC. Translation gives CASSSGQLGNNEQFF.

The chain combines TRBV19 with TRBJ1-2, with D unresolved. V dropped 0 bases and J dropped 2 bases, with 4 bases sitting between them. CDR1 and CDR2 from the germline V gene are LNHDA and SQIVND (reference sequence). The CDR3 sequence is 13 residues long. CDR3 region: CASSIDRNYGYTF. The DNA of the CDR3 is TGTGCCAGTAGTATAGACAGGAACTATGGCTACACCTTC.

The CDR3: CATSRDRLDSNQPQHF. The CDR3 DNA follows: TGTGCCACCAGCAGAGACAGGTTGGATAGCAATCAGCCCCAGCATTTT. The chain employs TRBV15 and TRBJ1-5; no reliable D call. Looked up from germline, CDR1 is LNHNV and CDR2 is YYDKDF (reference sequence). CDR3 length equals 16 residues. Trimming left V 0 bases short and J 0 bases short, with 9 bases between.

The chain joins TRBV30 to TRBJ1-4; maybe TRBD1 (5 bases). Germline CDR1 reads GTSNPN; CDR2 reads SVGIG (reference sequence). V lost 5 bases and J lost 8, with 12 bases in between. The CDR3 loop spans 12 amino acids. CDR3 residues: CAWSFTGEKLFF. The CDR3 bases are TGTGCCTGGTCGTTCACAGGCGAAAAACTGTTTTTT.

This chain joins TRBV12-3 or TRBV12-4 and TRBJ1-5; D is unclear. The ends were cut back, 2 bases at V and 3 bases at J, with 5 bases in the middle. This CDR3 is 13 amino acids long. CDR3 residues: CASSLKLNQPQHF. The CDR3, as DNA: TGTGCCAGCAGTTTAAAACTCAATCAGCCCCAGCATTTT.

This clone was recorded a few times. This sequence joins TRBV7-9 and TRBJ1-6, with a weak D call TRBD1 (6 bases). Trimming took off 1 base at V and 8 bases at J, with 9 bases between the two ends. The CDR3 covers 14 residues. The germline V gene has CDR1 SEHNR and CDR2 FQNEAQ (reference sequence). CDR3 nucleotides: TGTGCCAGCAGCTTAGGGACAGCGGATTCACCCCTCCACTTT. Translated: CASSLGTADSPLHF.

This clone was observed a few times. The V gene is TRBV20-1, the J gene TRBJ1-2; D gene uncertain. The germline V gene has CDR1 DFQATT and CDR2 SNEGSKA (reference sequence). V was clipped by 3 bases and J by 8 bases, with 16 bases between them. The CDR3 has 13 amino acids. The CDR3 DNA sequence: TGCAGTGCTAGTCTTCTCACGGGAGGAGGCTACACCTTC. It codes for CSASLLTGGGYTF.

The rearrangement links TRBV7-6 to TRBJ2-1; 8 bases align to TRBD1. Per germline, CDR1 SGHVS and CDR2 FNYEAQ. Trimming at V came to 1 base and at J to 8 bases, leaving 4 bases not matched to a gene. The CDR3 spans 14 residues. The CDR3, as DNA: TGTGCCAGCAGCTTAGTGACAGGGGAACATGAGCAGTTCTTC. Residues: CASSLVTGEHEQFF.

The V call is TRBV20-1, the J call TRBJ1-4, with a tentative D call TRBD1 (5 bases). CDR1 and CDR2 from the germline V gene are DFQATT and SNEGSKA (reference sequence). V lost 3 bases and J 3 bases, leaving 14 bases between the germline ends. The CDR3 has 15 residues. In DNA, the CDR3 is TGCAGTGCTAGTCGGCAGGGTGACCCTAATGAAAAACTGTTTTTT. Its translation: CSASRQGDPNEKLFF.

The chain is built from TRBV30 and TRBJ1-2; possible D gene TRBD1, 6 bases. Germline assignment: CDR1 GTSNPN and CDR2 SVGIG (reference sequence). V shed 3 bases and J shed 5 bases, with 16 bases lying between them. The length of the CDR3 is 14 residues. CDR3 region: CAWRGVGARYGYTF. The DNA of the CDR3 is TGTGCCTGGAGGGGTGTGGGGGCTCGGTATGGCTACACCTTC.

The rearrangement links TRBV5-5 to TRBJ1-5, with a possible D match to TRBD1 (5 bases). The CDR3 has 12 residues. The V gene's germline CDR1 is SGHKS and CDR2 YYEKEE (reference sequence). Trimming stripped 4 bases from V and 8 bases from J, with 10 bases between. This CDR3 reads CASSLGGEPQHF. The CDR3 DNA reads as TGTGCCAGCAGCCTGGGGGGGGAGCCCCAGCATTTT.

This chain uses TRBV29-1 with TRBJ2-5; TRBD2 agrees at 12 bases. The CDR3 spans 18 residues. CDR1 and CDR2 from the germline V gene are SQVTM and ANQGSEA. Losses at the gene ends were 8 bases for V and 2 bases for J; bases not matched to a gene: 18. CDR3 amino acids: CSLSGGLAGGIEQETQYF. CDR3 coding DNA: TGCAGCCTATCGGGGGGGCTAGCGGGAGGGATTGAGCAAGAGACCCAGTACTTC.